Below, 15 T cell receptor beta chains from the same sample are listed, as sequenced in a study of blood T cells in healthy people across ages. A second PCR of 7 to 11 cycles used a sample-barcoded 5' primer and a J-beta primer mix. MiXCR was run by TCRdb on the 5' RACE reads, yielding one entry per CDR3 protein. Among roughly 720,000 distinct CDR3 sequences listed, roughly 50% were seen once. The sequenced sample consisted of blood. These TCRs come from a man older than 75 in good health.

The V and J genes are TRBV5-6 and TRBJ2-5, with a weak D call TRBD1 (5 bases). The last part of the DNA fits TRBJ2-7 better; the J call may be wrong. The CDR3 contains 13 residues. Germline V gene sequence: CDR1 SGHDT, CDR2 YYEEEE. The CDR3 spells CASSLNRLIEQYF. CDR3 DNA sequence: TGTGCCAGCAGCTTGAACAGGCTCATCGAGCAGTACTTC.

J is TRBJ2-1 and V is TRBV20-1, with unresolved D. This CDR3 is built from 11 residues. CDR1 and CDR2 (germline): DFQATT, SNEGSKA (reference sequence). Trimming took 6 bases from V and 9 from J, leaving 12 bases between them. In DNA, the CDR3 is TGCAGTGCCAGCTTCCAGTGTGAGCAGTTCTTC. Translated, it gives CSASFQCEQFF.

This chain links TRBV27 with TRBJ2-1; 7 nucleotides match TRBD1. Germline CDR1 MNHEY, CDR2 SMNVEV (reference sequence). Unmatched junction bases numbered 12, after V lost 7 bases and J lost 6 bases. There are 15 residues in the CDR3. CDR3 DNA: TGTGCCAGCACCCCCAGGGGACAGACGATCAATGAGCAGTTCTTC. Amino acid sequence: CASTPRGQTINEQFF.

The CDR3 region is CASSFQDRSREQYF. The CDR3 DNA is TGTGCCAGCAGCTTCCAGGACAGGAGTAGGGAGCAGTACTTC. V and J are TRBV7-9 and TRBJ2-4, with 7 bases identical to TRBD1. Trimming at V came to 3 bases and at J to 13 bases, leaving 12 bases not matched to a gene. CDR3 length equals 14 residues. Germline assignment: CDR1 SEHNR and CDR2 FQNEAQ (reference sequence). The variable domain in full, with the rest retrieved from reference TRBV7-9 and TRBJ2-4, is DTGVSQNPRHKITKRGQNVTFRCDPISEHNRLYWYRQTLGQGPEFLTYFQNEAQLEKSRLLSDRFSAERPKGSFSTLEIQRTEQGDSAMYLCASSFQDRSREQYFGAGTRLSVL.

The table lists this clonotype with a few counts. The V call is TRBV5-1, the J call TRBJ2-1, with TRBD2 matching 13 bases. Germline CDR1 reads SGHRS; CDR2 reads YFSETQ. Trimming cost V 3 bases and J 3 bases; bases outside gene matches: 6. The CDR3 has 17 residues. In DNA form, the CDR3 reads TGCGCCAGCAGCTCCGGGACTAGCGGGAAAGGCTACAATGAGCAGTTCTTC. Protein product: CASSSGTSGKGYNEQFF.

In its sample, this clonotype was seen many times. The J gene is TRBJ2-5, the V gene TRBV10-3; the D gene is possibly TRBD2 (5 bases). The CDR3 has 11 residues. Trimming stripped 10 bases from V and 2 bases from J, with 8 bases between. The germline V gene has CDR1 ENHRY and CDR2 SYGVKD. As DNA, the CDR3 is TGTGCCACCGGGATTCAAGAGACCCAGTACTTC. It translates to CATGIQETQYF.

This clonotype was recorded once. The chain recombines TRBV3-1 with TRBJ2-1, with 7 bases fitting TRBD2. Germline assignment: CDR1 LGHDT and CDR2 YNNKEL (reference sequence). This CDR3 spans 16 amino acids. After removal of 4 bases from V and 4 bases from J, the junction contained 10 bases not matched to a gene. CDR3 sequence (DNA): TGTGCCAGCAGCCCAAGTCTAGCGGAGGAGTACAATGAGCAGTTCTTC. This encodes CASSPSLAEEYNEQFF.

The gene calls are TRBV24-1 and TRBJ2-5; D is perhaps TRBD1 (6 bases). The CDR3 extends over 17 amino acids. The V end was cut by 4 bases, the J end by 5 bases, with 22 bases between. CDR1 and CDR2 (germline): KGHDR, SFDVKD. As DNA, the CDR3 is TGTGCCACCAGTGACCCAAACAGGGCAGGAGAGTCGGAGACCCAGTACTTC. Translating gives CATSDPNRAGESETQYF.

The chain joins TRBV6-6 to TRBJ2-7, with no clear D. The J call may be wrong; the DNA end is better matched by TRBJ2-5. CDR3 length: 13 amino acids. Germline CDR1 MNHNY, CDR2 SVGAGI (reference sequence). CDR3 region: CASSSRPWETQYF. The DNA for the CDR3 is TGTGCCAGCAGTTCGCGGCCCTGGGAGACCCAGTACTTC.

This chain links TRBV24-1 with TRBJ1-5; D call uncertain. V was clipped by 5 bases and J by 0 bases, with 7 bases between them. The CDR3 loop spans 14 amino acids. Per the germline V gene, CDR1 is KGHDR and CDR2 is SFDVKD. The CDR3 DNA follows: TGTGCCACCAGTGCCCCTTATAGCAATCAGCCCCAGCATTTT. Encoded protein: CATSAPYSNQPQHF.

V gene TRBV20-1 combines with J gene TRBJ2-1; D may be TRBD2 (7 bases). Per germline, CDR1 DFQATT and CDR2 SNEGSKA (reference sequence). Trimming took off 6 bases at V and 0 bases at J, with 15 bases between the two ends. This CDR3 comprises 15 residues. In nucleotides, the CDR3 is TGCAGTGCGAGCAAGGGGGGGAGCTCCTACAATGAGCAGTTCTTC. Residues: CSASKGGSSYNEQFF.

The chain employs TRBV7-2 and TRBJ2-7; D remains unclear. Trimming took off 4 bases at V and 5 bases at J, with 6 bases between the two ends. Germline V gene lookup returns CDR1 SGHTA and CDR2 FQGNSA. This CDR3 has 11 residues. CDR3 amino acids: CASSSMDEQYF. The DNA of the CDR3 is TGTGCCAGCAGCTCTATGGACGAGCAGTACTTC.

This rearrangement joins TRBV27 to TRBJ1-6; D gene uncertain. CDR3 size: 15 residues. V dropped 3 bases and J dropped 10 bases, with 16 bases sitting between them. Germline CDR1 and CDR2: MNHEY and SMNVEV (reference sequence). The CDR3: CASSFTAAAGSPLHF. CDR3 bases: TGTGCCAGCAGTTTCACGGCAGCGGCTGGGTCACCCCTCCACTTT.

The chain is built from TRBV29-1 and TRBJ1-5; D unclear. This CDR3 contains 10 residues. Germline lookup yields CDR1 SQVTM and CDR2 ANQGSEA. Trimming cost V 4 bases and J 4 bases, with 2 bases left between them. The DNA of the CDR3 is TGCAGCGTTGGGAATCAGCCCCAGCATTTT. It encodes CSVGNQPQHF.

The chain combines TRBV20-1 with TRBJ2-7; tentative D call: TRBD1 (5 bases). Germline V gene sequence: CDR1 DFQATT, CDR2 SNEGSKA (reference sequence). The CDR3 extends over 13 amino acids. The V gene lost 4 bases and the J gene lost 2 bases, with 12 bases spanning the gap. In DNA, the CDR3 is TGCAGTGCTACGGACAAAGACCCCTACGAGCAGTACTTC. Its protein product is CSATDKDPYEQYF.